This T cell receptor (beta chain) was observed in a study of T cells in localized non-small cell lung cancer. On this clone: Its antigen is unknown.

The protocol was immunoSEQ multiplex PCR, while the TCRdb copy is restricted to in-frame clones and leaves out a portion. The repertoire includes approximately 88,000 clones, approximately 91% of them detected once, and about 4% sits in the top ten. Points from the study as a whole: Among the tissues sampled, uninvolved adjacent lung had the highest T cell clonality, above tumor. Adjacent lung exhibited a median of about 50 among the 100 most abundant tumor clones. Tumor samples were not multi-region, leaving intratumor heterogeneity unexcluded.

The germline V gene encodes CDR1 MDHEN and CDR2 SYDVKM. The CDR3 spans 14 residues. V lost 8 bases, J lost 4 bases, and 17 bases lay in between. The clonotype comes from a woman aged 40-69 years with stage II squamous cell lung carcinoma. The rearrangement links TRBV28 to TRBJ1-2, with D tentatively TRBD1 (5 bases). The sequencing used PBMCs, collected before any cancer treatment. Written as DNA, the CDR3 is TGTGCCAGCCTCCCGATTGACAGTTTCTATGGCTACACCTTC. Translated, it gives CASLPIDSFYGYTF.